Presented here are 21 T cell receptor beta chains from one specimen sequenced in a study of beta chain features in type 1 diabetes. General observations from the study: Type 1 diabetes patients had moderately but significantly shorter TCRB CDR3s in all four CD4+ subsets.

Antigens for these TCRs are unknown. Expressed TCRB transcripts were sequenced, since all the RNA that had been isolated was reverse transcribed. Repertoires were generated with immunoSEQ multiplex PCR, while TCRdb's copy carries only in-frame clones and drops some. The data show around 650,000 clones, around 12% seen once. Sequencing was done on a sample of naive CD4+ T cells from blood. The receptor source for this set is a man aged 30-40 years with type 1 diabetes.

This clone was found a few times. The rearrangement joins TRBV5-1 to TRBJ2-1; either TRBD1 or TRBD2 may fit D (5 bases each). V lost 4 bases, J lost 7 bases, and 18 bases lay in between. Germline V lookup: CDR1 SGHRS, CDR2 YFSETQ. The CDR3 length is 15 residues. CDR3 residues: CASSDRGAAGNEQFF. CDR3 nucleotide sequence: TGCGCCAGCAGCGATCGAGGGGCGGCCGGGAATGAGCAGTTCTTC.

This chain connects TRBV7-8 to TRBJ1-6, with D uncertain. The length of the CDR3 is 15 residues. Germline CDR1 is SGHVS and CDR2 is FQNEAQ. V dropped 3 bases and J dropped 1 base, with 7 bases sitting between them. Here the CDR3 reads CASSFSGSYNSPLHF. The DNA for the CDR3 is TGTGCCAGCAGCTTTTCGGGGTCCTATAATTCACCCCTCCACTTT.

Details on this clone: Other DNA sequences of this sample code for an identical CDR3. The rearrangement links TRBV30 to TRBJ1-2, with unresolved D. V lost 2 bases and J lost 0, with 4 bases in between. Per germline, CDR1 GTSNPN and CDR2 SVGIG (reference sequence). The CDR3 runs 12 residues. DNA of the CDR3: TGTGCCTGGAGTTTGACTAACTATGGCTACACCTTC. Its translation: CAWSLTNYGYTF.

This clone was found once. The rearrangement uses TRBV28 and TRBJ1-2; D possibly corresponds to TRBD1 (5 bases). V was cut by 4 bases and J by 4 bases, with 13 bases left in between. CDR3 length: 14 amino acids. Germline V gene data show CDR1 as MDHEN and CDR2 as SYDVKM. The CDR3, as DNA: TGTGCCAGCAGTTCCCAGAGTGGGGGCTATGGCTACACCTTC. Protein: CASSSQSGGYGYTF.

This clone turned up a few times. This chain joins TRBV7-6 and TRBJ2-3; D is unresolved. CDR1 and CDR2 (germline): SGHVS, FNYEAQ. Trimming pared 1 base from V and 8 bases from J, leaving 7 bases between. This CDR3 spans 12 amino acids. CDR3 sequence reads: CASSLDAVTQYF. The CDR3 DNA follows: TGTGCCAGCAGCTTAGATGCGGTTACGCAGTATTTT.

The gene calls are TRBV2 and TRBJ2-3; the D gene is possibly TRBD1 (6 bases). Trimming shortened V by 9 bases and J by 7 bases, and 14 bases separated the two germline ends. The CDR3 contains 12 residues. Germline CDR1 and CDR2: SNHLY and FYNNEI. The CDR3 DNA is TGTGCCAGTCTGGAACAGGGAAATACGCAGTATTTT. Its protein product is CASLEQGNTQYF.

This clone has a handful of counts. The genes are TRBV30 and TRBJ2-5; 7 nucleotides agree with TRBD2. CDR3 length equals 14 residues. The V gene's germline CDR1 is GTSNPN and CDR2 SVGIG (reference sequence). V was pared by 2 bases and J by 1 base, with 4 bases of the junction left unmatched. CDR3 in amino acids: CAWSLGGGQETQYF. CDR3 nucleotides: TGTGCCTGGAGTCTTGGCGGGGGCCAAGAGACCCAGTACTTC.

J is TRBJ2-3 and V is TRBV7-2, with 8 bases lining up with TRBD2. Trimming removed 3 bases from V and 3 bases from J; junction bases left unmatched: 5. Germline CDR1 SGHTA, CDR2 FQGNSA. The length of the CDR3 is 15 residues. CDR3 region: CASSFRLAGTDTQYF. CDR3 DNA: TGTGCCAGCAGCTTCCGGCTAGCGGGTACAGATACGCAGTATTTT. Full variable domain (missing parts from reference TRBV7-2 and TRBJ2-3): GAGVSQSPSNKVTEKGKDVELRCDPISGHTALYWYRQSLGQGLEFLIYFQGNSAPDKSGLPSDRFSAERTGGSVSTLTIQRTQQEDSAVYLCASSFRLAGTDTQYFGPGTRLTVL.

This chain links TRBV9 with TRBJ2-7; TRBD2 matches 10 bases. Per the germline V gene, CDR1 is SGDLS and CDR2 is YYNGEE. CDR3 size: 16 residues. Trimming took 4 bases from V and 0 from J; bases not matched to a gene: 7. The CDR3 region has the DNA TGTGCCAGCAGCCCCCTAGCGGGGGCGAGCTCCTACGAGCAGTACTTC. Its protein product is CASSPLAGASSYEQYF.

The chain links TRBV4-3 to TRBJ2-3; 10 bases align to TRBD1. The CDR3 is 17 residues long. The trim removed 0 bases at V and 2 bases at J, leaving 5 bases unmatched. The germline gives CDR1 LGHNA, CDR2 YSLEER. CDR3 residues: CASSQEPDRGNTDTQYF. As DNA, the CDR3 is TGCGCCAGCAGCCAAGAACCGGACAGGGGGAACACAGATACGCAGTATTTT.

This clone was found a few times. This chain connects TRBV6-5 to TRBJ2-1; D possibly uses TRBD1 or TRBD2 (5 bases each). Trimming left V 6 bases short and J 4 bases short, with 13 bases between. The CDR3 is 14 residues long. Per germline, CDR1 MNHEY and CDR2 SVGAGI. The CDR3: CASRDLGHYNEQFF. DNA for the CDR3: TGTGCCAGCAGGGACTTGGGGCATTACAATGAGCAGTTCTTC.

The CDR3 is CASSPQEGLANSPLHF. The CDR3 DNA reads as TGTGCCAGCTCACCTCAAGAGGGGCTGGCGAATTCACCCCTCCACTTT. The J gene is TRBJ1-6, the V gene TRBV18, with D possibly matching TRBD1 (5 bases). Trimming removed 3 bases from V and 7 bases from J, with 16 bases in between. The germline V gene encodes CDR1 KGHSH and CDR2 LQKENI. This CDR3 has 16 amino acids.

This clone was recorded a few times. The chain uses TRBV7-2 and TRBJ1-3, with 8 bases that match TRBD1. Germline CDR1 reads SGHTA; CDR2 reads FQGNSA. The CDR3 runs 16 residues. The ends lost 5 bases at V and 0 bases at J; junction bases unmatched: 6. CDR3: CASSPSQGASGNTIYF. CDR3 coding DNA: TGTGCCAGCAGCCCGAGTCAGGGGGCCTCTGGAAACACCATATATTTT.

The gene calls are TRBV9 and TRBJ1-1; D gene unclear. V was shortened by 3 bases and J by 5 bases, with 17 bases between the two germline ends. The germline CDR1 and CDR2 sequences are SGDLS and YYNGEE. The length of the CDR3 is 15 residues. CDR3 protein: CASSGLGGFGTEAFF. The CDR3 DNA sequence: TGTGCCAGCAGCGGCTTAGGAGGTTTCGGGACTGAAGCTTTCTTT.

This clone was seen a few times. The CDR3 sequence: CAWSGSLFSTDTQYF. CDR3 coding DNA: TGTGCCTGGAGTGGAAGTCTATTTAGCACAGATACGCAGTATTTT. The chain joins TRBV30 to TRBJ2-3; D is ambiguous. The germline gives CDR1 GTSNPN, CDR2 SVGIG (reference sequence). This CDR3 is 15 amino acids long. V lost 1 base and J lost 0, with 11 bases in between. Looking up the rest from reference TRBV30 and TRBJ2-3 gives the full variable domain: SQTIHQWPATLVQPVGSPLSLECTVEGTSNPNLYWYRQAAGRGLQLLFYSVGIGQISSEVPQNLSASRPQDRQFILSSKKLLLSDSGFYLCAWSGSLFSTDTQYFGPGTRLTVL.

J is TRBJ2-6 and V is TRBV6-1; D is unclear. Trimming cost V 2 bases and J 0 bases, with 5 bases left between them. Germline V lookup: CDR1 MNHNS, CDR2 SASEGT. CDR3 size: 15 residues. In DNA, the CDR3 is TGTGCCAGCAGTGAACGGGTCTCTGGGGCCAACGTCCTGACTTTC. This encodes CASSERVSGANVLTF.

This clone turned up a few times. The J gene is TRBJ2-7, the V gene TRBV28; no definite D call. CDR3 length: 10 residues. Germline CDR1 MDHEN, CDR2 SYDVKM. The germline V and J ends were trimmed by 8 bases and 8 bases, with 10 bases remaining between them. CDR3 in amino acids: CASWQEKQYF. The CDR3 bases are TGTGCCAGCTGGCAAGAAAAGCAGTACTTC.

This clone was observed a handful of times. V gene TRBV7-9 combines with J gene TRBJ2-7; 9 positions agree with TRBD1. The V gene's germline CDR1 is SEHNR and CDR2 FQNEAQ (reference sequence). The CDR3 is 14 residues long. The J segment lost 2 bases and the V segment lost 2 bases, leaving 1 base of the junction unmatched. CDR3 in amino acids: CASSLWDRAYEQYF. The DNA for the CDR3 is TGTGCCAGCAGCTTATGGGACAGGGCCTACGAGCAGTACTTC.

The rearrangement uses TRBV7-2 and TRBJ2-1; possibly TRBD1 or TRBD2 for D (6 bases each). Trimming took 5 bases from V and 0 from J, leaving 14 bases between them. The CDR3 contains 16 residues. Germline lookup yields CDR1 SGHTA and CDR2 FQGNSA. The CDR3 region is CASSPGAGSSYNEQFF. In DNA, the CDR3 is TGTGCCAGCAGCCCGGGGGCGGGAAGCTCCTACAATGAGCAGTTCTTC.

The chain combines TRBV2 with TRBJ2-1; 11 nucleotides line up with TRBD2. There are 20 residues in the CDR3. V lost 4 bases, J lost 0 bases, and 14 bases stayed unmatched. Germline CDR1 is SNHLY and CDR2 is FYNNEI. The DNA of the CDR3 is TGTGCCAGCAGTGTTAATTTGGCTAGCGGGGGGAAAAGCTCCTACAATGAGCAGTTCTTC. Translated: CASSVNLASGGKSSYNEQFF. Together with reference TRBV2 and TRBJ2-1, the CDR3 gives the full variable domain: EPEVTQTPSHQVTQMGQEVILRCVPISNHLYFYWYRQILGQKVEFLVSFYNNEISEKSEIFDDQFSVERPDGSNFTLKIRSTKLEDSAMYFCASSVNLASGGKSSYNEQFFGPGTRLTVL.

The V gene is TRBV4-1, the J gene TRBJ1-4; D gene ambiguous. From germline, CDR1 is MGHRA and CDR2 YSYEKL. Trimming cost V 3 bases and J 8 bases, with 16 bases left between them. CDR3 length: 15 residues. Here the CDR3 reads CASSQGKIGGEKLFF. DNA of the CDR3: TGCGCCAGCAGCCAGGGGAAAATTGGTGGGGAAAAACTGTTTTTT.